This TCR beta chain was sequenced during a study of blood T cell repertoires in COVID-19. This table comes from immunoSEQ multiplex PCR, and its TCRdb copy is limited to in-frame clones, with some not included. The table includes 150,000 to 200,000 clones, 84% detected once. This study enrolled people aged 18 to 89 from roughly 24 US geographic areas. Allocation to cohorts depended on clinical history reported by the participants. CDR3 length: 13 amino acids. Trimming took 6 bases from V and 3 from J, leaving 12 bases between them. The germline CDR1 and CDR2 sequences are SNHLY and FYNNEI. Sequenced input: PBMCs or T cells enriched from blood (not recorded which). V is TRBV2 and J is TRBJ2-7; D gene ambiguous. The source is a man aged 45-65 years who had recovered from COVID-19. The CDR3 loop is CASSTYEIYEQYF. The CDR3 nucleotides read TGTGCCAGCAGCACTTATGAGATCTACGAGCAGTACTTC.